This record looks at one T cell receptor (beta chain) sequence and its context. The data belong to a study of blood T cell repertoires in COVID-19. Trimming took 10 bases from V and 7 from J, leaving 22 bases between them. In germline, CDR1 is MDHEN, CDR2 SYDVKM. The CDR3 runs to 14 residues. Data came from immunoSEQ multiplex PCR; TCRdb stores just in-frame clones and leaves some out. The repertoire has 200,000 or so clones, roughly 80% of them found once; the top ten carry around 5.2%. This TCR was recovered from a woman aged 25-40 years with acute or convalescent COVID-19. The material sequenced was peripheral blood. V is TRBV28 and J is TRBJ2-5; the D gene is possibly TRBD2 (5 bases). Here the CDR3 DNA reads TGTGCCACGAGACAAACGGGAACCAAGGCGACCCAGTACTTC. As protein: CATRQTGTKATQYF.